This TCR beta chain was found in a study of blood T cells in healthy people across ages. Comment on this clonotype: What it binds is unknown.

Trimming took 1 base from V and 6 from J; bases not matched to a gene: 15. CDR3 length equals 18 residues. The germline CDR1 and CDR2 sequences are DFQATT and SNEGSKA (reference sequence). Study outcomes and limitations: Per million T cells, the diversity of TCR beta decreased roughly linearly as age advanced.

PCR was performed a second time for about 7 to 11 cycles using a sample-barcoded 5' primer and a J-beta primer mix. From the 5' RACE reads, TCRdb called clonotypes with MiXCR, one entry per CDR3 protein. The table lists hundreds of thousands of distinct CDR3 sequences, around two fifths of them singletons. The total RNA that was extracted per sample amounted to at least 5.5 micrograms. The gene calls are TRBV20-1 and TRBJ2-1, with 10 bases that match TRBD1. The source of this sequence is a man of 80 years or more in good health. The sample taken for sequencing was blood. CDR3 region: CSARGPGTGESTGNEQFF. The CDR3 DNA reads as TGCAGTGCTAGAGGTCCCGGGACAGGGGAATCGACCGGCAATGAGCAGTTCTTC.